This passage covers 27 T cell receptor beta chains from one sample sequenced in a study of T-cell memory formation after mild COVID-19. Using its own MiXCR run on the 5' RACE reads, TCRdb lists one record per CDR3 protein. This sample has 120,000 to 150,000 distinct CDR3 sequences, with over 6% found just once. Specimen: PBMCs or a T cell subset sorted from them (not recorded which). The receptors stem from an adult woman who had mild COVID-19 (a few samples of this study predate the infection). Cell type and time point are not known.

CDR3 sequence: CASSLEFAGYGYTF. CDR3 sequence (DNA): TGCGCCAGCAGCTTGGAATTTGCTGGGTACGGCTACACCTTC. The gene calls are TRBV5-1 and TRBJ1-2, with D hard to call. The CDR3 extends over 14 amino acids. V was trimmed by 0 bases and J by 8 bases, leaving 14 bases between them. Looked up from germline, CDR1 is SGHRS and CDR2 is YFSETQ.

This chain connects TRBV28 to TRBJ1-1; TRBD1 agrees at 9 bases. CDR1 and CDR2 from the germline V gene are MDHEN and SYDVKM. The CDR3 totals 16 residues. V was clipped by 7 bases and J by 5 bases; unmatched bases: 14. For the CDR3, the DNA is TGTGCCAGCACCCCCTCTACAGGGGGCGTTGGGACTGAAGCTTTCTTT. Amino acid sequence: CASTPSTGGVGTEAFF.

This clonotype was found a few times. This sequence joins TRBV7-9 and TRBJ1-2, with a weak D call TRBD1 (5 bases). Germline assignment: CDR1 SEHNR and CDR2 FQNEAQ (reference sequence). The CDR3 is 15 residues long. Trimming shortened V by 5 bases and J by 6 bases, and 19 bases separated the two germline ends. DNA of the CDR3: TGTGCCAGCAGCCCAAATATCGCGGGGCCAAATGGCTACACCTTC. The encoded protein is CASSPNIAGPNGYTF. Full variable domain (missing parts from reference TRBV7-9 and TRBJ1-2): DTGVSQNPRHKITKRGQNVTFRCDPISEHNRLYWYRQTLGQGPEFLTYFQNEAQLEKSRLLSDRFSAERPKGSFSTLEIQRTEQGDSAMYLCASSPNIAGPNGYTFGSGTRLTVV.

This clonotype was picked up a small number of times. This chain joins TRBV5-4 and TRBJ2-1, with 12 bases identical to TRBD2. V lost 5 bases to trimming and J lost 5 bases; unmatched junction nucleotides: 11. CDR1 and CDR2 (germline): SGHNT, YYREEE (reference sequence). The CDR3 contains 17 residues. The CDR3 nucleotides read TGTGCCAGCAGTCCTACGAGATCTAGCGGGAGGGACAATGAGCAGTTCTTC. Translated: CASSPTRSSGRDNEQFF.

CDR3 protein: CASRREGLTDTQYF. The CDR3 DNA reads TGTGCCAGCAGGAGAGAGGGCCTCACAGATACGCAGTATTTT. V is TRBV6-2 or TRBV6-3 and J is TRBJ2-3, with D possibly being TRBD2 (5 bases). Trimming removed 6 bases at V and 2 bases at J, with 12 bases between. This CDR3 contains 14 residues. Germline V gene sequence: CDR1 MNHEY, CDR2 SVGEGT.

In its sample, this clonotype was seen a few times. The gene calls are TRBV24-1 and TRBJ2-1; D perhaps matches TRBD2 (5 bases). CDR1 and CDR2 from the germline V gene are KGHDR and SFDVKD. This CDR3 is 13 amino acids long. V was pared by 12 bases and J by 6 bases, with 17 bases between. CDR3: CAVSRTGLNEQFF. DNA of the CDR3: TGTGCCGTATCCAGGACTGGCCTCAATGAGCAGTTCTTC.

The chain carries TRBV10-3 and TRBJ2-7, with 8 bases that match TRBD1. The CDR3 contains 13 residues. Germline V gene data show CDR1 as ENHRY and CDR2 as SYGVKD. The trim removed 3 bases at V and 3 bases at J, leaving 1 base unmatched. For the CDR3, the DNA is TGTGCCATCAGTGAAGACAGGGGCTACGAGCAGTACTTC. Its translation is CAISEDRGYEQYF.

This clonotype occurred many times. The chain is built from TRBV10-3 and TRBJ2-7; 10 bases match TRBD2. V gave up 0 bases and J gave up 4 bases; unmatched junction bases: 9. The CDR3 has 17 residues. In germline, CDR1 is ENHRY, CDR2 SYGVKD. The chain's CDR3 is CAISESRTSGMMYEQYF. Here the CDR3 DNA reads TGTGCCATCAGTGAGTCACGCACTAGCGGGATGATGTACGAGCAGTACTTC.

The V call is TRBV4-3, the J call TRBJ2-4, with a tentative D call TRBD1 (6 bases). Germline-derived CDR1 and CDR2 are LGHNA and YSLEER. The CDR3 is 15 amino acids. Trimming removed 0 bases at V and 8 bases at J, with 14 bases between. The CDR3 sequence: CASSQDGQGIDIQYF. In nucleotides, the CDR3 is TGCGCCAGCAGCCAAGATGGGCAGGGGATAGACATTCAGTACTTC.

This clonotype came up many times. The CDR3 DNA follows: TGTGCCAGCAGCTTAGGTGCTAGCGGGATTTACGAGCAGTACTTC. Translated: CASSLGASGIYEQYF. The chain recombines TRBV7-2 with TRBJ2-7; 9 positions match TRBD2. The CDR3 has 15 amino acids. J gave up 4 bases and V 1 base, and 5 bases lay outside the gene matches. Per the germline V gene, CDR1 is SGHTA and CDR2 is FQGNSA.

This chain uses TRBV3-1 with TRBJ2-1; TRBD2 matches at 7 bases. The V and J ends lost 0 bases and 7 bases, in that order; junction bases with no gene match: 6. The CDR3 is 15 amino acids. Germline V gives CDR1 LGHDT, CDR2 YNNKEL (reference sequence). This CDR3 is CASSQELFGGNEQFF. The CDR3 bases are TGTGCCAGCAGCCAAGAGTTATTCGGGGGGAATGAGCAGTTCTTC.

The J gene is TRBJ2-3, the V gene TRBV5-1, with 8 bases matching TRBD2. The trim removed 0 bases at V and 6 bases at J, leaving 9 bases unmatched. This CDR3 is built from 16 residues. Germline V gene data show CDR1 as SGHRS and CDR2 as YFSETQ. For the CDR3, the DNA is TGCGCCAGCAGCTTGGAAGTCGGGGGGGCCAGGGATACGCAGTATTTT. It is translated as CASSLEVGGARDTQYF.

The chain couples TRBV2 to TRBJ2-7, with 7 bases matching TRBD1. With 5 bases clipped from V and 2 bases from J, the junction kept 6 bases outside the gene matches. This CDR3 spans 14 amino acids. Germline CDR1 is SNHLY and CDR2 is FYNNEI. The CDR3 DNA sequence: TGTGCCAGCAGTTCGACAGGGATAACCTACGAGCAGTACTTC. It is translated as CASSSTGITYEQYF.

At least ten counts were recorded for this clonotype. The chain carries TRBV7-3 and TRBJ2-2, with 7 bases identical to TRBD1. The CDR3 totals 17 residues. Germline V gives CDR1 SGHTA, CDR2 FQGTGA. The J segment lost 0 bases and the V segment lost 1 base, leaving 5 bases of the junction unmatched. Written as DNA, the CDR3 is TGTGCCAGCAGCTTAATTCCCGGGACAGCGAACACCGGGGAGCTGTTTTTT. This encodes CASSLIPGTANTGELFF.

This clonotype was counted ten times or more. V and J are TRBV7-8 and TRBJ2-7; tentative D call: TRBD1 (6 bases). The CDR3 sequence is 13 residues long. Germline values: CDR1 SGHVS, CDR2 FQNEAQ. V shed 4 bases and J shed 5 bases, with 12 bases lying between them. CDR3 loop: CASSSVQGDEQYF. The CDR3 bases are TGTGCCAGCAGCTCCGTACAGGGTGACGAGCAGTACTTC.

This clonotype appeared a few times. The gene calls are TRBV24-1 and TRBJ2-3, with 13 bases lining up with TRBD2. This CDR3 spans 18 amino acids. Germline V CDR1 and CDR2: KGHDR, SFDVKD. V lost 0 bases and J lost 5; bases outside the gene matches: 7. CDR3: CATSDLGTSGESVDTQYF. CDR3 DNA: TGTGCCACCAGTGATTTGGGGACTAGCGGGGAGTCAGTAGATACGCAGTATTTT.

This clonotype showed up many times. The chain uses TRBV5-4 and TRBJ2-5, with 9 bases aligning to TRBD2. This CDR3 contains 15 residues. The germline V gene has CDR1 SGHNT and CDR2 YYREEE (reference sequence). The ends lost 4 bases at V and 3 bases at J; junction bases unmatched: 7. Written as DNA, the CDR3 is TGTGCCAGCAGCCATTGGACTAGCGACGAAGAGACCCAGTACTTC. Translating gives CASSHWTSDEETQYF. Full variable domain (rest looked up from reference TRBV5-4 and TRBJ2-5): ETGVTQSPTHLIKTRGQQVTLRCSSQSGHNTVSWYQQALGQGPQFIFQYYREEENGRGNFPPRFSGLQFPNYSSELNVNALELDDSALYLCASSHWTSDEETQYFGPGTRLLVL.

This clonotype was found a few times. This chain uses TRBV12-3 or TRBV12-4 with TRBJ2-7; TRBD1 aligns across 10 bases. The CDR3 consists of 14 residues. The trim removed 6 bases at V and 7 bases at J, leaving 9 bases unmatched. Here the CDR3 reads CASRYDRGRVEQYF. CDR3 DNA: TGTGCCAGCAGATATGACAGGGGGCGGGTGGAGCAGTACTTC.

At least ten counts were recorded for this clonotype. The chain is built from TRBV29-1 and TRBJ2-1, with D perhaps matching TRBD2 (6 bases). From germline, CDR1 is SQVTM and CDR2 ANQGSEA. With 7 bases removed from V and 3 bases from J, the gap between germline ends came to 13 bases. This CDR3 has 13 residues. The CDR3 region is CSAGDSSYNEQFF. The CDR3 bases are TGCAGCGCCGGGGACTCAAGCTACAATGAGCAGTTCTTC.

This clonotype occurred many times. This sequence joins TRBV6-2 or TRBV6-3 and TRBJ2-1, with D possibly TRBD2 on 6 matching bases. There are 14 residues in the CDR3. Trimming took off 5 bases at V and 7 bases at J, with 15 bases between the two ends. Germline V gives CDR1 MNHEY, CDR2 SVGEGT. The CDR3, as DNA: TGTGCCAGCAGTCCTAGACTAGTCTTGAATGAGCAGTTCTTC. It yields the protein CASSPRLVLNEQFF.

The sample holds many counts of this clonotype. The genes are TRBV18 and TRBJ2-2; possible D gene TRBD1, 5 bases. Germline V gives CDR1 KGHSH, CDR2 LQKENI. The CDR3 contains 13 residues. The ends were cut back, 3 bases at V and 7 bases at J, with 9 bases in the middle. CDR3 in DNA: TGTGCCAGCTCACCTAGACAGCACGGGGAGCTGTTTTTT. Translation gives CASSPRQHGELFF.

Details on this clonotype: A much larger clone differs by one base, so this may be a read error. The chain has TRBV10-1 and TRBJ2-7, with 8 bases identical to TRBD1. CDR1 is WNHNN and CDR2 is SYGVQD in the germline V gene (reference sequence). V was pared by 4 bases and J by 0 bases, with 11 bases of the junction left unmatched. The CDR3 consists of 17 residues. The CDR3: CASSVVQGDLSSYEQYF. The CDR3 coding sequence is TGCGCCAGCAGTGTCGTACAGGGGGACCTGAGCTCCTACGAGCAGTACTTC.

This rearrangement joins TRBV6-5 to TRBJ1-2; D call uncertain. Germline V gene sequence: CDR1 MNHEY, CDR2 SVGAGI. Trimming stripped 0 bases from V and 8 bases from J, with 13 bases between. This CDR3 comprises 14 residues. CDR3 nucleotide sequence: TGTGCCAGCAGTTACTCTGAAAATTCGCGCGGCTACACCTTC. This codes for CASSYSENSRGYTF.

This clonotype was counted at least ten times. The rearrangement joins TRBV11-1 to TRBJ2-1; D gene ambiguous. The V and J ends lost 2 bases and 8 bases respectively, with 4 bases between them. The CDR3 spans 11 residues. Germline values: CDR1 SGHAT, CDR2 FQDESV (reference sequence). CDR3 DNA: TGTGCCAGCAGCTTAATCGATGAGCAGTTCTTC. Its protein is CASSLIDEQFF.

This clonotype was seen only a few times. This CDR3 reads CASSTSGMYNEQFF. CDR3 in DNA: TGTGCCTCTTCGACTAGCGGCATGTACAATGAGCAGTTCTTC. The rearrangement joins TRBV15 to TRBJ2-1, with 9 bases fitting TRBD2. CDR1 LNHNV and CDR2 YYDKDF come from the germline V gene (reference sequence). This CDR3 contains 14 residues. The V and J ends lost 11 bases and 4 bases, in that order; junction bases with no gene match: 9. Supplemented by reference TRBV15 and TRBJ2-1, the full variable domain reads DAMVIQNPRYQVTQFGKPVTLSCSQTLNHNVMYWYQQKSSQAPKLLFHYYDKDFNNEADTPDNFQSRRPNTSFCFLDIRSPGLGDTAMYLCASSTSGMYNEQFFGPGTRLTVL.

The rearrangement uses TRBV6-2 or TRBV6-3 and TRBJ2-7, with TRBD2 matching over 8 bases. V lost 0 bases to trimming and J lost 2 bases; unmatched junction nucleotides: 6. This CDR3 comprises 16 residues. Germline assignment: CDR1 MNHEY and CDR2 SVGEGT. CDR3 region: CASSYSSNSGAYEQYF. Written as DNA, the CDR3 is TGTGCCAGCAGTTACTCGAGTAATAGCGGGGCCTACGAGCAGTACTTC.

This clonotype was observed a few times. This rearrangement joins TRBV7-2 to TRBJ1-6; 7 positions agree with TRBD1. Per the germline V gene, CDR1 is SGHTA and CDR2 is FQGNSA. The CDR3 is 15 residues long. Trimming removed 1 base from V and 7 bases from J; junction bases left unmatched: 4. The chain's CDR3 is CASSLGQGTNSPLHF. The CDR3 DNA reads TGTGCCAGCAGCTTAGGACAGGGCACCAATTCACCCCTCCACTTT.